A selection of T cell receptor beta chains follows, all from one sample in a study of cytomegalovirus exposure and HLA in healthy donors. The data were produced by immunoSEQ multiplex PCR, yet TCRdb's version contains in-frame clones alone and is incomplete. The sample yields some 100,000 clones, 74% seen once. Sequencing was carried out using PBMCs. These receptors all stem from a woman between 45 and 65 years old in good health and CMV-seropositive. Each CDR3 is given with its conserved first and last residue. D genes are given only for firm matches. Part of the rows lack a size; the others show once, few, many or a class for expanded clones.

D gene	clone size	J gene	V gene	CDR3 protein	CDR3 DNA
TRBD1	-	TRBJ2-5	TRBV30	CAWRKYRGETQYF	TGTGCCTGGAGAAAATACAGGGGAGAGACCCAGTACTTC
-	-	TRBJ1-2	TRBV4-3	CASRQDHLLIYGYTF	TGCGCCAGCAGACAAGATCACTTATTAATCTATGGCTACACCTTC
-	-	TRBJ2-3	TRBV27	CASRGLLAMTDTQYF	TGTGCCAGCAGGGGCTTGTTAGCGATGACAGATACGCAGTATTTT
-	-	TRBJ2-1	TRBV28	CASSLGGPYNEQFF	TGTGCCAGCAGTTTGGGGGGGCCCTACAATGAGCAGTTCTTC
-	few	TRBJ2-7	TRBV4-2	CASSQDFAGSNEQYF	TGTGCCAGCAGCCAAGATTTTGCGGGGTCGAACGAGCAGTACTTC
TRBD2	-	TRBJ2-6	TRBV7-8	CASSLAREREGPGANVLTF	TGTGCCAGCAGCTTAGCCCGGGAGAGGGAGGGGCCTGGGGCCAACGTCCTGACTTTC
TRBD1	-	TRBJ1-4	TRBV4-1	CASSPGQGAPGEDEKLFF	TGCGCCAGCAGCCCGGGACAGGGGGCGCCCGGGGAGGATGAAAAACTGTTTTTT
-	-	TRBJ2-3	TRBV2	CASSDPAESTDTQYF	TGTGCCAGCAGTGACCCAGCGGAGAGCACAGATACGCAGTATTTT
TRBD1	-	TRBJ2-7	TRBV5-1	CASSLYGDRSSSYEQYF	TGCGCCAGCAGCTTGTACGGGGACAGGTCGTCCTCCTACGAGCAGTACTTC
-	once	TRBJ1-1	TRBV18	CASSPGMNTEAFF	TGTGCCAGCTCACCAGGCATGAACACTGAAGCTTTCTTT
-	-	TRBJ2-1	TRBV15	CATSRVGVNNEQFF	TGTGCCACCAGCAGAGTGGGAGTTAACAATGAGCAGTTCTTC
TRBD1	-	TRBJ1-1	TRBV18	CASSPLNRGRTEAFF	TGTGCCAGCTCACCCCTAAACAGGGGACGAACTGAAGCTTTCTTT
TRBD1	-	TRBJ1-3	TRBV28	CASISDRGPHGNTIYF	TGTGCCAGTATTTCCGACAGGGGGCCGCATGGAAACACCATATATTTT
-	once	TRBJ1-1	TRBV4-2	CASSQDLEGQGAFF	TGTGCCAGCAGCCAAGACCTCGAGGGGCAGGGGGCTTTCTTT
-	-	TRBJ1-1	TRBV5-1	CASSAIQYPNTEAFF	TGCGCCAGCAGCGCCATACAGTACCCGAACACTGAAGCTTTCTTT
-	-	TRBJ2-3	TRBV27	CASSLSSSPDTQYF	TGTGCCAGCAGTTTATCGTCTAGCCCAGATACGCAGTATTTT
TRBD1	few	TRBJ2-3	TRBV11-3	CASSLGTARGLRTDTQYF	TGTGCCAGCAGCTTAGGTACGGCCAGGGGGCTTCGGACAGATACGCAGTATTTT
-	-	TRBJ2-1	TRBV30	CAWSSGPSYNEQFF	TGTGCCTGGAGTAGCGGGCCTTCCTACAATGAGCAGTTCTTC
-	-	TRBJ1-4	TRBV21-1	CASSPGLPNEKLFF	TGTGCCAGCTCACCGGGACTGCCCAATGAAAAACTGTTTTTT
TRBD2	-	TRBJ2-7	TRBV19	CASRPSGSSYEQYF	TGTGCCAGTAGGCCTAGCGGGAGCTCCTACGAGCAGTACTTC
-	-	TRBJ1-4	TRBV19	CASSMGGGTTNEKLFF	TGTGCCAGTAGTATGGGGGGGGGAACAACTAATGAAAAACTGTTTTTT
-	-	TRBJ1-4	TRBV7-9	CASSSFRDQNEKLFF	TGTGCCAGCAGCTCATTCAGGGATCAAAATGAAAAACTGTTTTTT
TRBD2	-	TRBJ2-7	TRBV14	CASSQDGGLAGYEQYF	TGTGCCAGCAGCCAAGATGGGGGACTAGCTGGCTACGAGCAGTACTTC
-	-	TRBJ1-2	TRBV6-5	CASSVSSNYGYTF	TGTGCCAGCAGTGTTAGCTCTAACTATGGCTACACCTTC
TRBD1	few	TRBJ1-4	TRBV28	CASSLAGQGDEKLFF	TGTGCCAGCAGTTTGGCGGGACAGGGCGATGAAAAACTGTTTTTT
-	-	TRBJ2-7	TRBV5-1	CASSFSGEQYF	TGCGCCAGCAGCTTCAGTGGCGAGCAGTACTTC
TRBD1	-	TRBJ1-1	TRBV7-7	CASSSPLRGWITEAFF	TGTGCCAGCAGTTCACCCCTCAGGGGGTGGATCACTGAAGCTTTCTTT
-	-	TRBJ2-2	TRBV2	CASRTAGSGELFF	TGTGCCAGCCGCACGGCGGGGTCCGGGGAGCTGTTTTTT
-	once	TRBJ1-2	TRBV18	CASSLQGDYGYTF	TGTGCCAGCTCTCTACAGGGAGACTATGGCTACACCTTC